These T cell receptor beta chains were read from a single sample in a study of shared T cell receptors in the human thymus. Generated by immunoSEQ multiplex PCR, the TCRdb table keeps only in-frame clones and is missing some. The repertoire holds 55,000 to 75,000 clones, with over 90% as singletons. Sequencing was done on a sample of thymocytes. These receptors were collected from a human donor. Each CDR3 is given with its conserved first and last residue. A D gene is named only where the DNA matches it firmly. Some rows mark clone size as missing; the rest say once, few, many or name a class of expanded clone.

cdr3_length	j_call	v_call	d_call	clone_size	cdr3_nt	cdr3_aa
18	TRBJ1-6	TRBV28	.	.	TGTGCCAGCCAACCTTCACCGCACAGCCGCCCATATAATTCACCCCTCCACTTT	CASQPSPHSRPYNSPLHF
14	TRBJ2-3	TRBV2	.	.	TGTGCCAGCAGTTTCCCCGGATTCACAGATACGCAGTATTTT	CASSFPGFTDTQYF
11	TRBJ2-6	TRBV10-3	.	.	TGTGCCGTCACAATCCTAATTGTCCTGACTTTC	CAVTILIVLTF
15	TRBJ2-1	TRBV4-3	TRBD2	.	TGCGCCAGCAGCCAAGCGGGGGGTCGTTACAATGAGCAGTTCTTC	CASSQAGGRYNEQFF
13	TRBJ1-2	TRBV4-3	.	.	TGCGCCAGCAGCCAACCCGGGACACCTGGCTACACCTTC	CASSQPGTPGYTF
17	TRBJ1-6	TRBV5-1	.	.	TGCGCCAGCAGCTTGGTCACGGGGCTAGAAATAAATTCACCCCTCCACTTT	CASSLVTGLEINSPLHF
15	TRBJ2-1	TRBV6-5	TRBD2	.	TGTGCCAGCAGTCCCGGGACTAGCGGGGGTTATGAGCAGTTCTTC	CASSPGTSGGYEQFF
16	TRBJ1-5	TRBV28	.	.	TGTGCCAGCAGTCCGATGGCCGTGAATAGCAATCAGCCCCAGCATTTT	CASSPMAVNSNQPQHF
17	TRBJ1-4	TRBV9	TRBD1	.	TGTGCCAGCAGCGTAGCCGGGACAGGGGAATGGACTGAAAAACTGTTTTTT	CASSVAGTGEWTEKLFF
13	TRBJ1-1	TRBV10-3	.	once	TGTGCCATCTCTTCGACCATGAACACTGAAGCTTTCTTT	CAISSTMNTEAFF
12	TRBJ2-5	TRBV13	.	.	TGTGCCAGCAGCTTCTCGGGAGAGACCCAGTACTTC	CASSFSGETQYF
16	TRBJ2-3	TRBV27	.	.	TGTGCCAGTCAGGACACCACAGGTAGAGCCACAGATACGCAGTATTTT	CASQDTTGRATDTQYF
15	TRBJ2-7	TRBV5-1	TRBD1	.	TGCGCCAGCAGCTTGGCGGACAGGGGGCCCCACGAGCAGTACTTC	CASSLADRGPHEQYF
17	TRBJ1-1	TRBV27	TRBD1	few	TGTGCCAGCGGCGACGGCGACAGGGACCAGATGAACACTGAAGCTTTCTTT	CASGDGDRDQMNTEAFF
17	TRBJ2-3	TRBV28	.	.	TGTGCCAGCAGTTTATCTTTCTCGTTTGGGGGGTCAGATACGCAGTATTTT	CASSLSFSFGGSDTQYF
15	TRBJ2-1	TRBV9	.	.	TGTGCCAGCAGCGTAGCCGGGCATTATGACAATGAGCAGTTCTTC	CASSVAGHYDNEQFF
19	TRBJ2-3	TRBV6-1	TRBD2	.	TGTGCCAGCAGTGAACCCCCAGCGGGGGGACCACCACGCACAGATACGCAGTATTTT	CASSEPPAGGPPRTDTQYF
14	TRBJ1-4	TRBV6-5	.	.	TGTGCCAGCAGACCCGCCCGGGGGAATGAAAAACTGTTTTTT	CASRPARGNEKLFF
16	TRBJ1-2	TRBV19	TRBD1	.	TGTGCCAGTAGTCTCCTTAGACAGGGGCAAAACTATGGCTACACCTTC	CASSLLRQGQNYGYTF
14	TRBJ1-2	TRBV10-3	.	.	TGTGCCATCAGTGAGACAGTGGTAAACTATGGCTACACCTTC	CAISETVVNYGYTF
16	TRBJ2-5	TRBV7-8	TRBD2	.	TGTGCCAGCAGCCCATTCGGACTAGCCACACAAGAGACCCAGTACTTC	CASSPFGLATQETQYF
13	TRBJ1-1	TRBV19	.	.	TGTGCCAGTAGTGGTTCAGGGTTCGCTGAAGCTTTCTTT	CASSGSGFAEAFF
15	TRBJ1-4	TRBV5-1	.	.	TGCGCCAGCAGACCAGACACCACCCCTAATGAAAAACTGTTTTTT	CASRPDTTPNEKLFF
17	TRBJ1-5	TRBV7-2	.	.	TGTGCCAGCAGCTTAGACGCCCAGGGGTTACGGAATCAGCCCCAGCATTTT	CASSLDAQGLRNQPQHF
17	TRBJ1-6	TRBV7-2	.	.	TGTGCCAGCAGCTTAGATTCTCGGGGACATTTCAATTCACCCCTCCACTTT	CASSLDSRGHFNSPLHF
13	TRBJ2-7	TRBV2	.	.	TGTGCCAGCAGTGGGACTACAAACTACGAGCAGTACTTC	CASSGTTNYEQYF
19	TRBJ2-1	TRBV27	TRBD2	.	TGTGCCAGCAGTTTCGAGCGGGGGTTTTGGTCACGTGGCCGCGATGAGCAGTTCTTC	CASSFERGFWSRGRDEQFF
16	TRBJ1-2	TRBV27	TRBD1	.	TGTGCCAGCAGTCCGACACGACAGGGGATCAACTATGGCTACACCTTC	CASSPTRQGINYGYTF
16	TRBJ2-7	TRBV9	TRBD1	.	TGTGCCAGCAGCGTATGTTGGACAGGGGGCTCCTACGAGCAGTACTTC	CASSVCWTGGSYEQYF